The rows below give T cell receptor beta chains drawn from one sample of a study of cytomegalovirus exposure and HLA in healthy donors. This table comes from immunoSEQ multiplex PCR, and its TCRdb copy is limited to in-frame clones, with some not included. The data show some 130,000 clones, 79% seen once. Specimen: PBMCs. The receptors shown here come from a man aged 35 to 55 in good health and CMV-seropositive. Each CDR3 is given with its conserved first and last residue. Fields, in order: V gene, J gene, clone size, D gene, CDR3 protein, CDR3 DNA. The D gene is left open where the match is weak. Size is omitted from some rows. Given values are once, few, many or a class for expanded clones.

TRBV4-1,TRBJ1-2,NA,TRBD1,CASSQFYRGSYGYTF,TGCGCCAGCAGCCAATTTTACAGGGGGTCCTATGGCTACACCTTC
TRBV19,TRBJ2-5,NA,NA,CASSPIQMAQETQYF,TGTGCCAGTAGTCCAATTCAAATGGCCCAAGAGACCCAGTACTTC
TRBV9,TRBJ1-1,once,TRBD1,CASSVMEGTGGHTEAFF,TGTGCCAGCAGCGTAATGGAAGGGACAGGGGGCCACACTGAAGCTTTCTTT
TRBV9,TRBJ2-7,NA,TRBD2,CASSREGRLSDEQYF,TGTGCCAGCAGCCGGGAGGGGCGCTTATCGGACGAGCAGTACTTC
TRBV25-1,TRBJ1-2,NA,NA,CASSPSVGARGYGYTF,TGTGCCAGCAGCCCTTCTGTGGGGGCGCGTGGCTATGGCTACACCTTC
TRBV6-5,TRBJ2-7,NA,NA,CASSYRQLYEQYF,TGTGCCAGCAGTTATCGTCAACTCTACGAGCAGTACTTC
TRBV5-4,TRBJ2-7,NA,TRBD2,CASSLTSGRSYEQYF,TGTGCCAGCAGCTTGACTAGCGGGAGGTCATACGAGCAGTACTTC
TRBV2,TRBJ2-7,NA,TRBD2,CASSRTSGSSYEQYF,TGTGCCAGCAGTAGGACTAGCGGCAGCTCCTACGAGCAGTACTTC
TRBV7-9,TRBJ1-1,many,NA,CASSYGVNTEAFF,TGTGCCAGCAGCTACGGGGTGAACACTGAAGCTTTCTTT
TRBV5-1,TRBJ1-1,NA,TRBD1,CASSSGTGAPEAFF,TGCGCCAGCAGCTCGGGGACAGGGGCTCCTGAAGCTTTCTTT
TRBV5-1,TRBJ2-5,NA,NA,CASRKEPNQETQYF,TGCGCCAGCAGGAAGGAGCCAAACCAAGAGACCCAGTACTTC